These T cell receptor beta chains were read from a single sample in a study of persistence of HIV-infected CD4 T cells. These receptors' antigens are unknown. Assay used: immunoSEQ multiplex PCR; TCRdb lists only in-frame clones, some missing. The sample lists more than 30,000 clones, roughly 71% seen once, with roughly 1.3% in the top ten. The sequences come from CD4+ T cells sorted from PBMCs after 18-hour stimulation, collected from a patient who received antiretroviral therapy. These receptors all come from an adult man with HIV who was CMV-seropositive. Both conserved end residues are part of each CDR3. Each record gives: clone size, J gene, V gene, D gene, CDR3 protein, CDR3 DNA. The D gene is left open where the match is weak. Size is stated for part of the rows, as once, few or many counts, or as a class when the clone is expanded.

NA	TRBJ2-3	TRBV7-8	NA	CASSIDPFSGTDTQYF	TGTGCCAGCAGCATCGACCCTTTCTCAGGGACAGATACGCAGTATTTT
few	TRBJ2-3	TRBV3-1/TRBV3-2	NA	CASSQDIVTNTQYF	TGTGCCAGCAGCCAAGATATAGTCACGAATACGCAGTATTTT
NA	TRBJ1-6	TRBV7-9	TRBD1	CASSSPTGEGNSPLHF	TGTGCCAGCAGCTCCCCCACAGGGGAGGGGAATTCACCCCTCCACTTT
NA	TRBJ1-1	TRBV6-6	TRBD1	CASCYRGLDTEAFF	TGTGCCAGCTGTTACAGGGGGCTGGACACTGAAGCTTTCTTT
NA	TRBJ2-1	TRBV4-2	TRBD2	CASSQGAAGGNNEQFF	TGTGCCAGCAGCCAAGGTGCAGCGGGGGGGAACAATGAGCAGTTCTTC
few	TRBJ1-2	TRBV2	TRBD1	CASSPGTGYYGYTF	TGTGCCAGCAGCCCCGGGACAGGCTACTATGGCTACACCTTC
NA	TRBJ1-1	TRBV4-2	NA	CASSQSPQGNTEAFF	TGTGCCAGCAGCCAATCACCCCAGGGGAACACTGAAGCTTTCTTT
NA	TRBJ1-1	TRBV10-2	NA	CASGGQGRTEAFF	TGCGCCAGCGGGGGGCAGGGTCGGACTGAAGCTTTCTTT
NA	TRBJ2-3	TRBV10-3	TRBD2	CAISAGGAALAVYF	TGTGCCATCAGTGCGGGGGGGGCCGCCCTCGCGGTGTATTTT
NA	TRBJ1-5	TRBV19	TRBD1	CASSRGRDRGYQPQHF	TGTGCCAGTAGCCGCGGCCGGGACAGAGGGTATCAGCCCCAGCATTTT
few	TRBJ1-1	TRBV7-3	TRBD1	CASSSGQGRHEAFF	TGTGCCAGCAGCTCGGGACAGGGAAGACATGAAGCTTTCTTT
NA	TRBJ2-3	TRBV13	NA	CASSLGGGTDTQYF	TGTGCCAGCAGCTTAGGGGGGGGCACAGATACGCAGTATTTT
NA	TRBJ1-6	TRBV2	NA	CASSEGGKALHF	TGTGCCAGCAGTGAGGGGGGTAAGGCCCTCCACTTT
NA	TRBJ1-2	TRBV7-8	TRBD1	CASSKGQGAGYGYTF	TGTGCCAGCAGCAAGGGACAGGGGGCAGGCTATGGCTACACCTTC
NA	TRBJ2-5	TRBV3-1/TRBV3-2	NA	CASSRTGAGETQYF	TGTGCCAGCAGCCGGACAGGCGCGGGGGAGACCCAGTACTTC
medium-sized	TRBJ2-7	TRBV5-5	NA	CASSLTISGGYEQYF	TGTGCCAGCAGCTTGACGATCTCTGGAGGCTACGAGCAGTACTTC
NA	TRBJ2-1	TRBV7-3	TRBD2	CASSLTSGGTNEQFF	TGTGCCAGCAGCTTAACTAGCGGGGGTACGAATGAGCAGTTCTTC
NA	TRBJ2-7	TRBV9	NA	CASSVGAGREFEQYF	TGTGCCAGCAGCGTAGGGGCGGGCAGGGAGTTCGAGCAGTACTTC
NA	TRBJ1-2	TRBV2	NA	CASSEDSRYLGYTF	TGTGCCAGCAGTGAGGACAGCCGATACCTTGGCTACACCTTC
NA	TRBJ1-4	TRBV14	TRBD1	CASSPPGQEKLFF	TGTGCCAGCAGCCCCCCGGGACAGGAAAAACTGTTTTTT
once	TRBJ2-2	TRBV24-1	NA	CATSDSARGVRRTGELFF	TGTGCCACCAGTGATTCCGCGAGGGGGGTCCGGAGAACCGGGGAGCTGTTTTTT
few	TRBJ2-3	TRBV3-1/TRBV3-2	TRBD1	CASSQDGDSSTDTQYF	TGTGCCAGCAGCCAAGATGGGGACAGTAGCACAGATACGCAGTATTTT
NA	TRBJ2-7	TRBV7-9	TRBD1	CASSSDRGKYEQYF	TGTGCCAGCAGCTCGGACAGGGGGAAGTACGAGCAGTACTTC
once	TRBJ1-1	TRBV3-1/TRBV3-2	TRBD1	CASSRIQGDTEAFF	TGTGCCAGCAGCCGAATACAGGGGGACACTGAAGCTTTCTTT
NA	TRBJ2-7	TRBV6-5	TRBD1	CASSSPGGITYEQYF	TGTGCCAGCAGTTCCCCAGGGGGTATCACCTACGAGCAGTACTTC
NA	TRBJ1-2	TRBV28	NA	CASSFGGGSVSGYTF	TGTGCCAGCAGTTTCGGCGGGGGGTCCGTAAGCGGCTACACCTTC